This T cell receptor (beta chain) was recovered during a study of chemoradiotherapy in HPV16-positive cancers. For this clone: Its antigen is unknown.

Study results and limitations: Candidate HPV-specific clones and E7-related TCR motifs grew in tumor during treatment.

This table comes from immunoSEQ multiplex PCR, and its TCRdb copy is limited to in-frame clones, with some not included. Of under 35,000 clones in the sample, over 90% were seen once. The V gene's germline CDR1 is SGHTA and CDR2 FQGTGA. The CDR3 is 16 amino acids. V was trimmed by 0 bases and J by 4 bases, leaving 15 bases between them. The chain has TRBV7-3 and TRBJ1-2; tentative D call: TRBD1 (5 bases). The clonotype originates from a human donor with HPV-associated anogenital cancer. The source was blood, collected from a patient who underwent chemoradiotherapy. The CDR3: CASSLTASTGFYGYTF. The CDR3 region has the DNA TGTGCCAGCAGCTTAACGGCCTCAACAGGCTTCTATGGCTACACCTTC. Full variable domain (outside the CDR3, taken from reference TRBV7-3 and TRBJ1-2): GAGVSQTPSNKVTEKGKYVELRCDPISGHTALYWYRQSLGQGPEFLIYFQGTGAADDSGLPNDRFFAVRPEGSVSTLKIQRTERGDSAVYLCASSLTASTGFYGYTFGSGTRLTVV.